This T cell receptor beta chain came from a study of T cells in Graves' hyperthyroidism and ophthalmopathy. The investigators amplified TCR beta CDR3 regions from RNA transcripts. The study used the HTBI primer set for a first-round RT-PCR of the TCR CDR3. TCRdb recomputed calls from the multiplex PCR reads with MiXCR, one row per CDR3 protein. The sample holds around 440,000 distinct CDR3 sequences, approximately 15% seen once. Those patients with uncontrolled infection, other autoimmune disease, pregnancy or lactation were excluded. Every diagnosis used clinical symptoms, serum thyroxine and TRAb, thyroid ultrasound and orbital computed tomography. Fresh peripheral blood, around 9.3 ml, was the source of the PBMCs. CDR3 length: 14 residues. Germline V gene data show CDR1 as KGHSH and CDR2 as LQKENI. V shed 4 bases, J shed 3 bases, and the junction held 6 bases outside the gene matches.

This receptor was taken from a woman in her late teens or twenties with Graves' hyperthyroidism. Sequenced sample: blood. This chain links TRBV18 with TRBJ2-7; 7 nucleotides match TRBD2. The CDR3 region is CASSRGGEDYEQYF. As DNA, the CDR3 is TGTGCCAGCTCACGGGGGGGGGAGGACTACGAGCAGTACTTC.